The source of this T cell receptor (beta chain) is a study of early T cells in non-severe SARS-CoV-2 infection. The TCR library protocol attached unique molecular identifiers to the individual cDNA molecules. One entry per CDR3 protein, called by TCRdb with MiXCR from the 5' RACE reads. The table lists about 53,000 distinct CDR3 sequences, 12% of them singletons. General study points: Clonotype matching in VDJdb favored anti-spike CD8 responses and did not capture private and CD4 specificities.

This clonotype was counted many times. Its cognate antigen is unknown. This specimen was whole blood, taken at baseline. The TCR originated in an adult who was a healthcare worker with PCR-confirmed SARS-CoV-2 infection or an uninfected control (not recorded which).

CDR3 coding DNA: TGCAGCGTTGCCGGTAACTATGGCTACACCTTC. Protein sequence: CSVAGNYGYTF. The rearrangement joins TRBV29-1 to TRBJ1-2; D unresolved. The CDR3 consists of 11 residues. The germline V gene encodes CDR1 SQVTM and CDR2 ANQGSEA. V was cut by 4 bases and J by 1 base, with 4 bases left in between.